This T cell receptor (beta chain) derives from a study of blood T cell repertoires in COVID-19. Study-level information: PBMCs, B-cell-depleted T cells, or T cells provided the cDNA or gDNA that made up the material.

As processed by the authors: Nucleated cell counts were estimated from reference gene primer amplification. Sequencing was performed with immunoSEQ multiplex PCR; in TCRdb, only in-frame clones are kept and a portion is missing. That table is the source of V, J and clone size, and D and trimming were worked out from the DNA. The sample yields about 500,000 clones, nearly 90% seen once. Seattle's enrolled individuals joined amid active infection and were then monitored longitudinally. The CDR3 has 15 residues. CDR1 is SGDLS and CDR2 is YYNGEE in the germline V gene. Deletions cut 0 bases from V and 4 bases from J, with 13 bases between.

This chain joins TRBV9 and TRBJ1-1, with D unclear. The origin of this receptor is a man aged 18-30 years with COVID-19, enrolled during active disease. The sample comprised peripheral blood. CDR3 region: CASSVAPDFGTEAFF. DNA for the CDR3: TGTGCCAGCAGCGTAGCTCCGGACTTCGGCACTGAAGCTTTCTTT.